One sample yielded the 22 T cell receptor beta chains listed below, sequenced in a study of shared clonotypes between healthy human individuals. TCRdb's table, derived via immunoSEQ multiplex PCR, lists solely in-frame clones and lacks some. The sample consists of some 1 million clones, around four fifths of them appearing once. Material: memory CD4+ T cells sorted from blood. Subset described: CD45RA-negative fraction. The receptors here all came from a man aged 18 to 30 in good health.

This rearrangement joins TRBV7-2 to TRBJ2-4, with 7 bases that match TRBD2. V gave up 4 bases and J gave up 3 bases; unmatched junction bases: 18. Germline V gene data show CDR1 as SGHTA and CDR2 as FQGNSA. This CDR3 is built from 19 residues. The DNA of the CDR3 is TGTGCCAGCAGCTCCCAATCGGGTAGCGGGTATGGTGTCAAAAACATTCAGTACTTC. Its protein product is CASSSQSGSGYGVKNIQYF.

The chain is built from TRBV15 and TRBJ1-1; a weak D match, TRBD1 (5 bases). Germline V lookup: CDR1 LNHNV, CDR2 YYDKDF (reference sequence). The CDR3 is 15 residues long. The V gene lost 0 bases and the J gene lost 5 bases, with 13 bases spanning the gap. CDR3 DNA: TGTGCCACCAGCAGAGATTTCGGGACCCAGACTGAAGCTTTCTTT. It is translated as CATSRDFGTQTEAFF. Variable domain in full (rest from reference TRBV15 and TRBJ1-1): DAMVIQNPRYQVTQFGKPVTLSCSQTLNHNVMYWYQQKSSQAPKLLFHYYDKDFNNEADTPDNFQSRRPNTSFCFLDIRSPGLGDTAMYLCATSRDFGTQTEAFFGQGTRLTVV.

The rearrangement uses TRBV10-1 and TRBJ2-3; the D is unclear. The CDR3 is 13 amino acids. Germline CDR1 WNHNN, CDR2 SYGVQD (reference sequence). The V and J ends lost 7 bases and 2 bases respectively, with 10 bases between them. The CDR3 DNA sequence: TGCGCCAGCACCCCTACCCACACAGATACGCAGTATTTT. The encoded protein is CASTPTHTDTQYF.

The rearrangement joins TRBV5-1 to TRBJ2-3, with 9 bases identical to TRBD2. V shed 0 bases, J shed 5 bases, and the junction held 10 bases outside the gene matches. CDR3 length: 17 residues. Germline CDR1 SGHRS, CDR2 YFSETQ. The CDR3 DNA reads TGCGCCAGCAGCTTGGCCCTGAGTAGCGGGGGCGGAGATACGCAGTATTTT. Encoded protein: CASSLALSSGGGDTQYF.

This clone turned up a few times. The J gene is TRBJ2-2, the V gene TRBV4-2; D gene ambiguous. The CDR3 extends over 10 amino acids. Germline V CDR1 and CDR2: LGHNA, YNFKEQ. Trimming removed 4 bases at V and 6 bases at J, with 0 bases between. The DNA of the CDR3 is TGTGCCAGCAGCCCCGGGGAGCTGTTTTTT. This encodes CASSPGELFF.

This chain connects TRBV5-4 to TRBJ2-7, with a possible D match to TRBD2 (5 bases). The CDR3 contains 12 residues. V was pared by 0 bases and J by 5 bases, with 6 bases between. Per germline, CDR1 SGHNT and CDR2 YYREEE (reference sequence). The CDR3 DNA sequence: TGTGCCAGCAGCTTGGACGGGAACGAGCAGTACTTC. This encodes CASSLDGNEQYF.

This clone was seen ten or more times. The chain links TRBV18 to TRBJ1-3; D is possibly TRBD1 (5 bases). This CDR3 has 18 amino acids. Germline V gene data show CDR1 as KGHSH and CDR2 as LQKENI. V was pared by 2 bases and J by 1 base, with 18 bases between. Here the CDR3 DNA reads TGTGCCAGCTCACCATTAACCCAGGGTCGTGGGTCTGGAAACACCATATATTTT. Translated: CASSPLTQGRGSGNTIYF.

V and J are TRBV27 and TRBJ2-3; 9 nucleotides match TRBD1. Germline V gene data show CDR1 as MNHEY and CDR2 as SMNVEV (reference sequence). With V trimmed by 4 bases and J by 0 bases, 11 bases remained unmatched. This CDR3 is 18 amino acids long. Written as DNA, the CDR3 is TGTGCCAGCAGTTCTCGGACAGGGGAATTAGCTAGCACAGATACGCAGTATTTT. It translates to CASSSRTGELASTDTQYF.

The chain employs TRBV29-1 and TRBJ2-1; the match to TRBD2 covers 12 bases. CDR1 SQVTM and CDR2 ANQGSEA come from the germline V gene. The CDR3 is 13 residues long. After removal of 5 bases from V and 10 bases from J, the junction contained 6 bases not matched to a gene. In DNA form, the CDR3 reads TGCAGCGTTCGGCTAGCGGGAGGGATGGAGCAGTTCTTC. This encodes CSVRLAGGMEQFF.

A note on this clone: Other DNA sequences in this specimen translate into the identical CDR3. This chain joins TRBV28 and TRBJ1-2, with a possible D match to TRBD1 (5 bases). V was clipped by 6 bases and J by 7 bases, with 15 bases between them. The CDR3 is 13 amino acids. Germline-derived CDR1 and CDR2 are MDHEN and SYDVKM. The CDR3 loop reads CASSPGGGGGYTF. CDR3 nucleotides: TGTGCCAGCAGCCCGGGGGGAGGCGGTGGCTACACCTTC.

The chain links TRBV19 to TRBJ1-3; D not certain. V lost 5 bases and J 2 bases, leaving 4 bases between the germline ends. Germline V gene sequence: CDR1 LNHDA, CDR2 SQIVND (reference sequence). The CDR3 loop spans 12 amino acids. This CDR3 is CASSPAGNTIYF. The DNA for the CDR3 is TGTGCCAGTAGTCCAGCTGGAAACACCATATATTTT. Using reference TRBV19 and TRBJ1-3 for the parts outside the CDR3, the full variable domain is DGGITQSPKYLFRKEGQNVTLSCEQNLNHDAMYWYRQDPGQGLRLIYYSQIVNDFQKGDIAEGYSVSREKKESFPLTVTSAQKNPTAFYLCASSPAGNTIYFGEGSWLTVV.

The chain combines TRBV5-1 with TRBJ2-2, with 10 bases lining up with TRBD2. Germline V gene lookup returns CDR1 SGHRS and CDR2 YFSETQ. The CDR3 is made up of 16 amino acids. The ends lost 3 bases at V and 2 bases at J; junction bases unmatched: 4. The CDR3 is CASSSVAGGNTGELFF. The CDR3 DNA follows: TGCGCCAGCAGCTCGGTAGCGGGGGGCAACACCGGGGAGCTGTTTTTT.

The chain has TRBV10-3 and TRBJ1-6; D is possibly TRBD1 (5 bases). CDR3 length: 15 amino acids. Trimming pared 3 bases from V and 7 bases from J, leaving 13 bases between. The V gene's germline CDR1 is ENHRY and CDR2 SYGVKD. The CDR3 DNA reads as TGTGCCATCAGTGAAGGGGCCGGGTCAAATTCACCCCTCCACTTT. It specifies CAISEGAGSNSPLHF.

The V and J genes are TRBV7-2 and TRBJ1-1; no reliable D call. Deletions cut 5 bases from V and 8 bases from J, with 15 bases between. The germline V gene encodes CDR1 SGHTA and CDR2 FQGNSA. The CDR3 is 13 amino acids. The CDR3 nucleotides are TGTGCCAGCAGCGAGGCGCCCAAACCAGAAGCTTTCTTT. It codes for CASSEAPKPEAFF. Full variable domain (outside the CDR3, taken from reference TRBV7-2 and TRBJ1-1): GAGVSQSPSNKVTEKGKDVELRCDPISGHTALYWYRQSLGQGLEFLIYFQGNSAPDKSGLPSDRFSAERTGGSVSTLTIQRTQQEDSAVYLCASSEAPKPEAFFGQGTRLTVV.

The DNA for the CDR3 is TGTGCCAGCAGTACCTTAGAGGGAGGACGATACGAGCAGTACTTC. It encodes CASSTLEGGRYEQYF. The rearrangement links TRBV27 to TRBJ2-7, with D possibly being TRBD2 (6 bases). This CDR3 has 15 amino acids. The germline V gene has CDR1 MNHEY and CDR2 SMNVEV (reference sequence). V was clipped by 5 bases and J by 4 bases, with 18 bases between them.

The chain combines TRBV6-1 with TRBJ2-2; 12 bases agree with TRBD2. V was clipped by 5 bases and J by 5 bases; unmatched bases: 3. Germline V gene sequence: CDR1 MNHNS, CDR2 SASEGT. The CDR3 covers 15 residues. CDR3 in DNA: TGTGCCAGCAGTTCGACTAGCGGGAGAACCGGGGAGCTGTTTTTT. Translating gives CASSSTSGRTGELFF.

This clone has only one observation. The chain is built from TRBV10-3 and TRBJ1-1; D not certain. CDR3 size: 14 residues. Trimming left V 4 bases short and J 3 bases short, with 12 bases between. Germline loops: CDR1 ENHRY, CDR2 SYGVKD. The CDR3 region is CAISGFGGDTEAFF. CDR3 nucleotides: TGTGCCATCAGTGGCTTTGGCGGTGACACTGAAGCTTTCTTT.

This rearrangement joins TRBV25-1 to TRBJ2-1, with TRBD2 as a possible D gene (5 bases). V lost 3 bases to trimming and J lost 7 bases, with 22 bases between them. CDR3 size: 17 residues. The germline V gene encodes CDR1 MGHDK and CDR2 SYGVNS. CDR3 sequence: CASSDGQRGGAENEQFF. Here the CDR3 DNA reads TGTGCCAGCAGTGATGGTCAGAGAGGAGGAGCGGAAAATGAGCAGTTCTTC.

The chain carries TRBV10-3 and TRBJ2-3, with no clear D. The CDR3 length is 13 residues. Germline CDR1 and CDR2: ENHRY and SYGVKD. V was trimmed by 3 bases and J by 4 bases, leaving 8 bases between them. The CDR3 protein is CAISEDGSDTQYF. The CDR3 nucleotides are TGTGCCATCAGTGAAGACGGGTCAGATACGCAGTATTTT.

The genes are TRBV18 and TRBJ2-2; 13 nucleotides agree with TRBD2. After removal of 0 bases from V and 5 bases from J, the junction contained 3 bases not matched to a gene. The CDR3 is made up of 17 amino acids. Germline V lookup: CDR1 KGHSH, CDR2 LQKENI. The CDR3 DNA follows: TGTGCCAGCTCACCACCGGGGACTAGCGGGATTACCGGGGAGCTGTTTTTT. It encodes CASSPPGTSGITGELFF.

This chain connects TRBV7-9 to TRBJ2-7; TRBD1 is a possible D gene (6 bases). The V end was cut by 5 bases, the J end by 0 bases, with 17 bases between. This CDR3 contains 16 residues. The germline V gene has CDR1 SEHNR and CDR2 FQNEAQ (reference sequence). CDR3 protein: CASSNHGQSFSYEQYF. CDR3 sequence (DNA): TGTGCCAGCAGCAATCATGGACAGTCGTTCTCCTACGAGCAGTACTTC.

The V call is TRBV11-2, the J call TRBJ1-1; D ambiguous. This CDR3 has 12 residues. The germline gives CDR1 SGHAT, CDR2 FQNNGV. V shed 2 bases and J shed 7 bases, with 8 bases lying between them. The CDR3 loop is CASSLPIGEAFF. CDR3 in DNA: TGTGCCAGCAGCTTACCTATTGGTGAAGCTTTCTTT.